A single sample gave rise to the 18 T cell receptor beta chains below, sequenced in a study of T-cell memory formation after mild COVID-19. TCRdb ran MiXCR on the 5' RACE reads and lists one entry per CDR3 protein. Of around 220,000 distinct CDR3 sequences listed, about 15% are singletons. The specimen was PBMCs or a T cell subset sorted from them (not recorded which). The receptor set was obtained from a young man who had mild COVID-19 (a few samples of this study predate the infection). Cell type and time point are not known.

This clonotype was observed a handful of times. The V call is TRBV7-9, the J call TRBJ2-5, with D maybe TRBD2 (6 bases). Germline V CDR1 and CDR2: SEHNR, FQNEAQ (reference sequence). The CDR3 runs to 15 residues. Trimming pared 7 bases from V and 10 bases from J, leaving 25 bases between. The CDR3 region has the DNA TGTGCCAGCATGCGCGGGACGGCGGATGGGAACGGCCAGTACTTC. Residues: CASMRGTADGNGQYF. The full variable domain, its missing parts supplied by reference TRBV7-9 and TRBJ2-5, is DTGVSQNPRHKITKRGQNVTFRCDPISEHNRLYWYRQTLGQGPEFLTYFQNEAQLEKSRLLSDRFSAERPKGSFSTLEIQRTEQGDSAMYLCASMRGTADGNGQYFGPGTRLLVL.

The chain recombines TRBV9 with TRBJ2-3; 8 nucleotides line up with TRBD1. The CDR3 length is 16 residues. V dropped 3 bases and J dropped 2; count of bases not matched to a gene: 8. The germline gives CDR1 SGDLS, CDR2 YYNGEE. CDR3 loop: CASSDLGQGVTDTQYF. In nucleotides, the CDR3 is TGTGCCAGCAGCGACCTCGGACAGGGCGTCACAGATACGCAGTATTTT.

This clonotype was observed a few times. CDR3 DNA sequence: TGCGCCACCTCCCCCGGGAGTACAGAGACCCAGTACTTC. This translates into CATSPGSTETQYF. The chain has TRBV5-1 and TRBJ2-5; D may be TRBD2 (6 bases). The V end lost 9 bases, the J end lost 4 bases, and 16 bases lay between the germline ends. The CDR3 consists of 13 residues. From germline, CDR1 is SGHRS and CDR2 YFSETQ.

V and J are TRBV20-1 and TRBJ1-1; the D gene is possibly TRBD1 (5 bases). The CDR3 runs 15 residues. Germline V gene lookup returns CDR1 DFQATT and CDR2 SNEGSKA (reference sequence). V was clipped by 5 bases and J by 1 base, with 17 bases between them. The CDR3: CSAPGFGAGNTEAFF. The CDR3 DNA reads as TGCAGTGCTCCAGGGTTTGGGGCAGGGAACACTGAAGCTTTCTTT.

This rearrangement joins TRBV4-3 to TRBJ2-2; D unresolved. CDR3 size: 14 residues. The germline V gene encodes CDR1 LGHNA and CDR2 YSLEER. V was trimmed by 0 bases and J by 10 bases, leaving 12 bases between them. CDR3 in DNA: TGCGCCAGCAGCCAAGATTCCAGGACGTTGGAGCTGTTTTTT. Protein: CASSQDSRTLELFF.

The CDR3 sequence is CASGLVGGEAQYF. Written as DNA, the CDR3 is TGTGCTAGTGGTTTGGTAGGAGGAGAGGCGCAGTATTTT. V is TRBV12-5 and J is TRBJ2-3, with TRBD2 as a possible D gene (5 bases). Germline V gene lookup returns CDR1 LGHNT and CDR2 FRNRAP. The CDR3 consists of 13 residues. V was trimmed by 0 bases and J by 10 bases, leaving 11 bases between them. Complete variable domain (other parts from reference TRBV12-5 and TRBJ2-3): DARVTQTPRHKVTEMGQEVTMRCQPILGHNTVFWYRQTMMQGLELLAYFRNRAPLDDSGMPKDRFSAEMPDATLATLKIQPSEPRDSAVYFCASGLVGGEAQYFGPGTRLTVL.

This clonotype came up a few times. The rearrangement joins TRBV4-3 to TRBJ2-3; 9 bases match TRBD2. Germline CDR1 and CDR2: LGHNA and YSLEER. Trimming cost V 0 bases and J 2 bases; bases outside gene matches: 6. This CDR3 is built from 17 residues. The CDR3 bases are TGCGCCAGCAGCCAAGATGGGCTAGCGGGGATCACAGATACGCAGTATTTT. Translating gives CASSQDGLAGITDTQYF.

CDR3 amino acids: CASSPGEAWGSALHF. CDR3 DNA: TGTGCCAGCAGCCCCGGGGAAGCGTGGGGTTCGGCCCTCCACTTT. This chain uses TRBV7-9 with TRBJ1-6; D gene ambiguous. The ends were cut back, 5 bases at V and 14 bases at J, with 22 bases in the middle. CDR3 size: 15 residues. Germline V gene lookup returns CDR1 SEHNR and CDR2 FQNEAQ (reference sequence).

CDR3 amino acids: CASSALRENIQYF. DNA for the CDR3: TGTGCCAGCAGTGCCCTCAGGGAGAACATTCAGTACTTC. The chain joins TRBV6-5 to TRBJ2-4; possibly TRBD1 or TRBD2 for D (5 bases each). The CDR3 extends over 13 amino acids. V lost 5 bases and J 7 bases, leaving 12 bases between the germline ends. Per germline, CDR1 MNHEY and CDR2 SVGAGI.

A few counts support this clonotype. The CDR3 region has the DNA TGCGCCAGCAGCCCCGAGGCGGGTTCACCCCTCCACTTT. This gives the protein CASSPEAGSPLHF. This sequence joins TRBV5-1 and TRBJ1-6; D not resolved. This CDR3 region has 13 residues. Trimming removed 4 bases from V and 9 bases from J, with 11 bases in between. From germline, CDR1 is SGHRS and CDR2 YFSETQ.

This clonotype was found a few times. The genes are TRBV12-3 or TRBV12-4 and TRBJ1-2; 7 nucleotides align to TRBD1. V gave up 4 bases and J gave up 4 bases; unmatched junction bases: 6. CDR3 length equals 14 residues. CDR3 sequence: CASSSLRDSYGYTF. CDR3 DNA sequence: TGTGCCAGCAGTTCTCTCCGGGACAGCTATGGCTACACCTTC.

This clonotype was observed a few times. The CDR3 bases are TGTGCCAGCACGGGGGGCCGGGATCAGCCCCAGCATTTT. This encodes CASTGGRDQPQHF. V and J are TRBV7-8 and TRBJ1-5, with D tentatively TRBD1 (6 bases). Per germline, CDR1 SGHVS and CDR2 FQNEAQ. CDR3 length: 13 amino acids. The V and J ends lost 7 bases and 5 bases respectively, with 12 bases between them.

This clonotype was detected ten times or more. This chain joins TRBV4-3 and TRBJ2-4; a weak D match, TRBD1 (5 bases). With 3 bases removed from V and 3 bases from J, the gap between germline ends came to 15 bases. The germline gives CDR1 LGHNA, CDR2 YSLEER. The CDR3 covers 16 residues. As DNA, the CDR3 is TGCGCCAGCAGCCATCTCCCTCAGGGCAACAAAAACATTCAGTACTTC. This gives the protein CASSHLPQGNKNIQYF.

This clonotype was seen a handful of times. The chain uses TRBV5-5 and TRBJ2-7, with TRBD2 matching over 9 bases. This CDR3 comprises 15 residues. V was pared by 3 bases and J by 9 bases, with 13 bases of the junction left unmatched. Germline V gene data show CDR1 as SGHKS and CDR2 as YYEKEE (reference sequence). Here the CDR3 reads CASSWIAGETLGQYF. The CDR3, as DNA: TGTGCCAGCAGCTGGATAGCGGGGGAGACACTGGGGCAGTACTTC.

The J gene is TRBJ1-2, the V gene TRBV10-3; D is undetermined. The CDR3 consists of 13 residues. From germline, CDR1 is ENHRY and CDR2 SYGVKD. The V end lost 8 bases, the J end lost 7 bases, and 17 bases lay between the germline ends. CDR3 sequence: CAIGSGEISGYTF. CDR3 DNA sequence: TGTGCCATCGGCAGCGGTGAGATATCTGGCTACACCTTC.

This chain joins TRBV20-1 and TRBJ1-1; no clear D gene. Germline CDR1 is DFQATT and CDR2 is SNEGSKA (reference sequence). V was pared by 5 bases and J by 1 base, with 5 bases between. This CDR3 contains 11 residues. The CDR3 reads CSALGNTEAFF. The CDR3, as DNA: TGCAGTGCTCTTGGGAACACTGAAGCTTTCTTT.

The chain links TRBV24-1 to TRBJ2-3; D not certain. This CDR3 is built from 11 residues. CDR1 is KGHDR and CDR2 is SFDVKD in the germline V gene. The V end was cut by 6 bases, the J end by 3 bases, with 3 bases between. DNA of the CDR3: TGTGCCACCAGTCGAACAGATACGCAGTATTTT. Amino acids: CATSRTDTQYF.

V is TRBV7-2 and J is TRBJ1-4; 8 bases align to TRBD1. The germline V gene encodes CDR1 SGHTA and CDR2 FQGNSA. This CDR3 has 14 residues. The V segment lost 5 bases and the J segment 5 bases; nucleotides outside the gene matches: 4. The CDR3 region is CASSPRQGNEKLFF. CDR3 sequence (DNA): TGTGCCAGCAGCCCCAGACAGGGGAATGAAAAACTGTTTTTT.